The source of this T cell receptor (beta chain) is a study of CD8 T cells in ankylosing spondylitis. V dropped 0 bases and J dropped 3; count of bases not matched to a gene: 9. CDR3 length equals 20 residues. Germline assignment: CDR1 LGHNA and CDR2 YSLEER. In regard to this clonotype: What it binds is unknown.

Using quantitative 5'-RACE with molecular barcodes, the authors made TCR beta libraries. Via MiXCR, TCRdb re-called the 5' RACE reads, giving one row per CDR3 protein. The sample contains roughly 170,000 distinct CDR3 sequences, roughly 10% of which appear only once. Study-level points and caveats: Disease-linked clones displayed a CD8+ phenotype and appeared relatively rarely in peripheral blood. Within ankylosing spondylitis blood, a TCR beta motif made up of fewer than ten highly homologous variants appeared to be characteristic.

This sequence was found in a female donor with ankylosing spondylitis or in good health (not recorded which). Sequencing was carried out using blood, either unsorted or a sorted T cell fraction (not recorded which). J is TRBJ2-2 and V is TRBV4-3, with 14 bases lining up with TRBD2. The CDR3 DNA follows: TGCGCCAGCAGCCAAGATACGGGACTAGCGGGAGAGAGGGACACCGGGGAGCTGTTTTTT. Its protein product is CASSQDTGLAGERDTGELFF.